The text below deals with one TCR beta chain. Per the original methods: Amplification of reference gene primers was used by the study to estimate nucleated cell counts. Data came from immunoSEQ multiplex PCR; TCRdb stores just in-frame clones and leaves some out. D and trimming were read from the DNA, whereas the V and J calls and clone size are those reported in that table. The sample includes over 85,000 clones, roughly 85% of them seen just once. These data are taken from a study of blood T cell repertoires in COVID-19. Study overall: The study drew acute and convalescent COVID-19 samples from the United States, Italy and Spain.

The CDR3 contains 15 residues. Germline V gene data show CDR1 as MNHNY and CDR2 as SVGAGI (reference sequence). V lost 4 bases and J lost 7; bases outside the gene matches: 7. The specimen was peripheral blood. The TCR originated in a human donor in a cohort sampled during active COVID-19. The rearrangement links TRBV6-6 to TRBJ2-1; 10 bases are shared with TRBD1. For the CDR3, the DNA is TGTGCCAGCAGTTCCGACAGGGGGCGCGTGAATGAGCAGTTCTTC. Residues: CASSSDRGRVNEQFF.